This record concerns one TCR beta chain sequence. The CDR3 is made up of 14 amino acids. Germline V gives CDR1 MRHNA, CDR2 SNTAGT. The V end lost 7 bases, the J end lost 2 bases, and 12 bases lay between the germline ends. Original methodology: Amplification of reference gene primers was used by the study to estimate nucleated cell counts. The table came from immunoSEQ multiplex PCR; TCRdb's copy has only in-frame clones and leaves some out. V and J calls and clone size come straight from that table; D and trimming were deduced from the DNA. The sample lists roughly 200,000 clones, 88% occurring once. This sample stems from a study of blood T cell repertoires in COVID-19. About the study: The United States, Italy and Spain provided the acute and convalescent COVID-19 samples. PBMCs, B-cell-depleted T cells, or T cells were the source of the cDNA or gDNA that made up the material.

The source material was peripheral blood. This clonotype originated in a man between 18 and 35 years old with active or convalescent COVID-19. The chain combines TRBV6-4 with TRBJ1-5; tentatively, D is TRBD1 (6 bases). This chain's CDR3 is CASTGGAGNQPQHF. DNA for the CDR3: TGTGCCAGCACGGGGGGCGCGGGCAATCAGCCCCAGCATTTT.